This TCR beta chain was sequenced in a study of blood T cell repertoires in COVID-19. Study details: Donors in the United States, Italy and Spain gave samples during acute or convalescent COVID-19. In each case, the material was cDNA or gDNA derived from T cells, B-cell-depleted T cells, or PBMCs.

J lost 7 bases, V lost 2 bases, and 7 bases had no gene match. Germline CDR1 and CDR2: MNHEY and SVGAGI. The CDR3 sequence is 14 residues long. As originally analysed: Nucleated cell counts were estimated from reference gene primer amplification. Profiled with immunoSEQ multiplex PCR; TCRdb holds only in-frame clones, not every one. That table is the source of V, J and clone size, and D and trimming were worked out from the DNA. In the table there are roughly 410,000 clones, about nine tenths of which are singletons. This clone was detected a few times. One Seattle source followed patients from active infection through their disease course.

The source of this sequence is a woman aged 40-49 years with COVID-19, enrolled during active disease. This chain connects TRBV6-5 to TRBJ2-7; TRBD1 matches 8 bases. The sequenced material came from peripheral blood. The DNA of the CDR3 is TGTGCCAGCAGTTACCGGGGACAGGTATGGGAGCAGTACTTC. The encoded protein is CASSYRGQVWEQYF.